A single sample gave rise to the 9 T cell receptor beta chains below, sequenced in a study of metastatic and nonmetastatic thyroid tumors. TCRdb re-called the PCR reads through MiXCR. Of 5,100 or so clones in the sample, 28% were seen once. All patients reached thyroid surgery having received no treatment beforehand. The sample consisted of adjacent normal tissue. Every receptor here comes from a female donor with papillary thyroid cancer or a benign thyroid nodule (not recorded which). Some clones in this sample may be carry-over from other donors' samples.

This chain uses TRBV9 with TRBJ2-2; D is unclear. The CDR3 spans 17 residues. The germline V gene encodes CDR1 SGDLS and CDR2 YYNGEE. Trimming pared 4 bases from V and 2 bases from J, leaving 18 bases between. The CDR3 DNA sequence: TGTGCCAGCAGCCCCCGTACTTTCGGGTTAAACACCGGGGAGCTGTTTTTT. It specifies CASSPRTFGLNTGELFF.

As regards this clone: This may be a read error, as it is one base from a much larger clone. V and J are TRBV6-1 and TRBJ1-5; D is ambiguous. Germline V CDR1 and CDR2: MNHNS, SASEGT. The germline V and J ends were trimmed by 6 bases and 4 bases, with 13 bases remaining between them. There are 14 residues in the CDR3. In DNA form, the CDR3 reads TGTGCCAGCAGATCAGAGACATGGAATCAGCCCCAGCATTTT. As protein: CASRSETWNQPQHF.

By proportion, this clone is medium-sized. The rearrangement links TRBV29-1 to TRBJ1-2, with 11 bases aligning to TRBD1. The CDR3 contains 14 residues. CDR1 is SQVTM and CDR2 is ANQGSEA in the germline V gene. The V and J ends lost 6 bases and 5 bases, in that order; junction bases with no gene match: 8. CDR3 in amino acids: CSVRDRGRRYGYTF. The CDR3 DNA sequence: TGCAGCGTGAGGGACAGGGGGAGACGGTATGGCTACACCTTC.

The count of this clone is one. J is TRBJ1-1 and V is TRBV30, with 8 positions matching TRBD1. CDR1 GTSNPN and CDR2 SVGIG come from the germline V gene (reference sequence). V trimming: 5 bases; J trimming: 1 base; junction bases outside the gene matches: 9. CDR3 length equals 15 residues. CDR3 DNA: TGTGCCTGGGGTAGGGGACAGGCACCGAACACTGAAGCTTTCTTT. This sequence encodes CAWGRGQAPNTEAFF.

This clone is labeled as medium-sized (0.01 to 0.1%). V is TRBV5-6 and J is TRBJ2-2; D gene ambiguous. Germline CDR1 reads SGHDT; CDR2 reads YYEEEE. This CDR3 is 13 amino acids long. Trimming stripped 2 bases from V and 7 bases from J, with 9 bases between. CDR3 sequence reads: CASSFGGRGELFF. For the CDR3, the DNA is TGTGCCAGCAGCTTTGGTGGTCGCGGGGAGCTGTTTTTT.

As DNA, the CDR3 is TGCGCCAGCAGCTTGGCCTCAGGGGGCACTGAAGCTTTCTTT. It yields the protein CASSLASGGTEAFF. V and J are TRBV5-1 and TRBJ1-1; 7 positions match TRBD1. There are 14 residues in the CDR3. V lost 0 bases and J lost 4; bases outside the gene matches: 3. The V gene's germline CDR1 is SGHRS and CDR2 YFSETQ. The variable domain in full, with the rest retrieved from reference TRBV5-1 and TRBJ1-1, is KAGVTQTPRYLIKTRGQQVTLSCSPISGHRSVSWYQQTPGQGLQFLFEYFSETQRNKGNFPGRFSGRQFSNSRSEMNVSTLELGDSALYLCASSLASGGTEAFFGQGTRLTVV.

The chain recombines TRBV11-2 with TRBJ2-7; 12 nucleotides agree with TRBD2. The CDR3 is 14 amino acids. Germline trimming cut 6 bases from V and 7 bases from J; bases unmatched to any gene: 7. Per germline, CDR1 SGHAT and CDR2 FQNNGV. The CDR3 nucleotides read TGTGCCAGCAGGTTGGCTAGCGGGAGGGGGGAGCAGTACTTC. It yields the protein CASRLASGRGEQYF.

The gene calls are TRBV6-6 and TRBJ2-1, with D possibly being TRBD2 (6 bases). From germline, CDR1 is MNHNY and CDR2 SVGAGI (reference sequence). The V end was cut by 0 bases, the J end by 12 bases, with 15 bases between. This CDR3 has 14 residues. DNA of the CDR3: TGTGCCAGCAGTTACTCGTTGCTTGGCGGGGTGCAGTTCTTC. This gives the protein CASSYSLLGGVQFF.

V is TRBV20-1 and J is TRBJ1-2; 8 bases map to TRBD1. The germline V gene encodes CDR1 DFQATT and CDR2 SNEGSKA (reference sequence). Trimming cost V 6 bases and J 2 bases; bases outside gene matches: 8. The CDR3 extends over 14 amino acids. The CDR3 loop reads CSAPRQGMNYGYTF. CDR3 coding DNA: TGCAGTGCCCCGAGACAGGGGATGAACTATGGCTACACCTTC.